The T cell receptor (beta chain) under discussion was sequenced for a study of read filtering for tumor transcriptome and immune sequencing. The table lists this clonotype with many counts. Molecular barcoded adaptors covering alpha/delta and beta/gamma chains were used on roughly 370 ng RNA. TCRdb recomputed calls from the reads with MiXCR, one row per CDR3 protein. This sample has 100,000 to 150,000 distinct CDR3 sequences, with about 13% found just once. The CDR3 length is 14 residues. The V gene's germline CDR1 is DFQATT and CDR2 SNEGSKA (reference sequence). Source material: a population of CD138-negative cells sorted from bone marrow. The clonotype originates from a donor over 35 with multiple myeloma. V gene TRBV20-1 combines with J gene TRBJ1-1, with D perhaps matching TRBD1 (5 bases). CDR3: CRVGGVQTYDEAFF. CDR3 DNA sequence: TGCAGAGTGGGAGGGGTGCAGACTTATGACGAAGCTTTCTTT.